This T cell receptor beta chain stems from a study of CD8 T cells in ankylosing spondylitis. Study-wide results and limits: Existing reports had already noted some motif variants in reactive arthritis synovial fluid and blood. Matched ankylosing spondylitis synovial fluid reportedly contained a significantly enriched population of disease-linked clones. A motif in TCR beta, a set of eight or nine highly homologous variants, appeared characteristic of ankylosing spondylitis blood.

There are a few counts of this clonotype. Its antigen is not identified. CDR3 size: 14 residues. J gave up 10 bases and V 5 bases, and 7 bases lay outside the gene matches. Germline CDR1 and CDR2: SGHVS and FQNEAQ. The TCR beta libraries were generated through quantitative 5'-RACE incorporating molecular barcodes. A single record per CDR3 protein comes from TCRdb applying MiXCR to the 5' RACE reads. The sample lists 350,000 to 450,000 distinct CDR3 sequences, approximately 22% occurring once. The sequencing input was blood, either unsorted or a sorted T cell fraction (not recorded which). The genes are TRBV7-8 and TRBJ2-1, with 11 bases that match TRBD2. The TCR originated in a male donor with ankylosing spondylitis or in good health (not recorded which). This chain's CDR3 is CASSPRASGGEQFF. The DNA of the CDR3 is TGTGCCAGCAGCCCGAGGGCTAGCGGGGGGGAGCAGTTCTTC. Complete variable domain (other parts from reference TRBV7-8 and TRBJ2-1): GAGVSQSPRYKVAKRGQDVALRCDPISGHVSLFWYQQALGQGPEFLTYFQNEAQLDKSGLPSDRFFAERPEGSVSTLKIQRTQQEDSAVYLCASSPRASGGEQFFGPGTRLTVL.